This entry describes one T cell receptor beta chain. This sample is part of a study of blood T cell repertoires in COVID-19. TCRdb's copy holds only in-frame clones and misses some; the assay was immunoSEQ multiplex PCR. The data show roughly 200,000 clones, with around 82% seen just once and roughly 7.8% held by the top ten. The CDR3 has 14 amino acids. Trimming took 7 bases from V and 2 from J, leaving 18 bases between them. From germline, CDR1 is SQVTM and CDR2 ANQGSEA. The sequence came from a middle-aged man with active or convalescent COVID-19. Source material: peripheral blood. The chain couples TRBV29-1 to TRBJ2-7, with TRBD1 as a possible D gene (6 bases). In DNA form, the CDR3 reads TGCAGCGCCCTGGGACATGGAACTACCTACGAGCAGTACTTC. The encoded protein is CSALGHGTTYEQYF.